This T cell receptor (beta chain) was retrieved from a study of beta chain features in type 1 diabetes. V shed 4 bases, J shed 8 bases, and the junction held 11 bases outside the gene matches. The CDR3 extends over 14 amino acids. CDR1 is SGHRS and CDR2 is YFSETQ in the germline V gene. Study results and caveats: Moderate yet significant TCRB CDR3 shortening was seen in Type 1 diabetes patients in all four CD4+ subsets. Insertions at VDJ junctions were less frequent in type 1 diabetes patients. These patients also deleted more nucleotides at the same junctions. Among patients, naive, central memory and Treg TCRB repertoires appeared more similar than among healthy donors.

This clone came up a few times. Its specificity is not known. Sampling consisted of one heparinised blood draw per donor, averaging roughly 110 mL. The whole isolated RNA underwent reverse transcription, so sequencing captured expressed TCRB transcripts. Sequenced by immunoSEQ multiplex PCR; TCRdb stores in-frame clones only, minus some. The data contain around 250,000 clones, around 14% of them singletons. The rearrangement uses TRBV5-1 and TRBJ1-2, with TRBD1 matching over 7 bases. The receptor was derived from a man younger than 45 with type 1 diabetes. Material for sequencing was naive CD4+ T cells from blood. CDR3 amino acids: CASSIGTVSWGYTF. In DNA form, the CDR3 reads TGCGCCAGCAGCATCGGGACAGTTTCGTGGGGCTACACCTTC.